This TCR beta chain was captured by sequencing in a study of blood T cell repertoires in COVID-19. The V and J ends lost 0 bases and 4 bases, in that order; junction bases with no gene match: 6. The CDR3 is made up of 15 amino acids. Germline V CDR1 and CDR2: SGHDT, YYEEEE. Measured with immunoSEQ multiplex PCR; TCRdb has only the in-frame clones, and not every one. The sample carries 150,000 to 200,000 clones, around four fifths recorded once. The origin of this receptor is a woman of 80 years or more with active or convalescent COVID-19. V is TRBV5-6 and J is TRBJ2-5, with 7 bases identical to TRBD2. Specimen: peripheral blood. The CDR3 DNA follows: TGTGCCAGCAGCTTGGCGGGACTAACGTCAGAGACCCAGTACTTC. This gives the protein CASSLAGLTSETQYF. Variable domain in full (rest from reference TRBV5-6 and TRBJ2-5): DAGVTQSPTHLIKTRGQQVTLRCSPKSGHDTVSWYQQALGQGPQFIFQYYEEEERQRGNFPDRFSGHQFPNYSSELNVNALLLGDSALYLCASSLAGLTSETQYFGPGTRLLVL.